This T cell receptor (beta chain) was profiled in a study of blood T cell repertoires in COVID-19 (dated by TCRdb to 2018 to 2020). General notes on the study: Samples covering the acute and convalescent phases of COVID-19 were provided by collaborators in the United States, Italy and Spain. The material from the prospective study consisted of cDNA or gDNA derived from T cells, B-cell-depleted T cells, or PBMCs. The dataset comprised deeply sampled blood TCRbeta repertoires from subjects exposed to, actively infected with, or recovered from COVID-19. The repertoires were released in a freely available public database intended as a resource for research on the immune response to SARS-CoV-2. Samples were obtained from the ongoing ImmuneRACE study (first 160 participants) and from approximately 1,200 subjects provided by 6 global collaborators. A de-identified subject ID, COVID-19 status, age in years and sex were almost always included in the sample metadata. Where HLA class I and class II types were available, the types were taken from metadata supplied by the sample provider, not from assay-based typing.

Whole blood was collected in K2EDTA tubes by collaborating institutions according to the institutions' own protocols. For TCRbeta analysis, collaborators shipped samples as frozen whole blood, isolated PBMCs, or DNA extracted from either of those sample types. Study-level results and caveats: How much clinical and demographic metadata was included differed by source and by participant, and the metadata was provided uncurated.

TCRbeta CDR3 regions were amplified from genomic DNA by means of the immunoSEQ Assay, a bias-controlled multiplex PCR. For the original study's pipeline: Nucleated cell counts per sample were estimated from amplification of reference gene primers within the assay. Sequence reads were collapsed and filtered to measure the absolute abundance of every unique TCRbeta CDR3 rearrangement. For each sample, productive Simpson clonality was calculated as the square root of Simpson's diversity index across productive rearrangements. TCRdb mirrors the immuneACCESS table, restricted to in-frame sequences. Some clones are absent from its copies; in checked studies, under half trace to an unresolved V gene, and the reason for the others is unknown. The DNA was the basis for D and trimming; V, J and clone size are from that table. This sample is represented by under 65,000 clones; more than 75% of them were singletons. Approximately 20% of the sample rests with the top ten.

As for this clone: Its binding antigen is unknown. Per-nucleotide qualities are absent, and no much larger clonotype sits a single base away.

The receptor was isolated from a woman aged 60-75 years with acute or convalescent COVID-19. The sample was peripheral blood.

The CDR3 protein is CASSLGLRNSPLHF. The sequenced DNA is TGTGCCAGCAGCTTGGGACTTCGGAATTCACCCCTCCACTTT. The chain joins TRBV5-4 to TRBJ1-6; confidence is insufficient to name the D gene. CDR1 and CDR2 are drawn from the germline V gene (reference sequence): SGHNT, YYREEE. The CDR3 contains 14 residues, cysteine and phenylalanine counted. The read is trimmed to its CDR3 DNA, 42 bases read in frame from base 1. The V end loses 0 bases and the J end loses 7 bases, and a stretch of 8 bases separates them.